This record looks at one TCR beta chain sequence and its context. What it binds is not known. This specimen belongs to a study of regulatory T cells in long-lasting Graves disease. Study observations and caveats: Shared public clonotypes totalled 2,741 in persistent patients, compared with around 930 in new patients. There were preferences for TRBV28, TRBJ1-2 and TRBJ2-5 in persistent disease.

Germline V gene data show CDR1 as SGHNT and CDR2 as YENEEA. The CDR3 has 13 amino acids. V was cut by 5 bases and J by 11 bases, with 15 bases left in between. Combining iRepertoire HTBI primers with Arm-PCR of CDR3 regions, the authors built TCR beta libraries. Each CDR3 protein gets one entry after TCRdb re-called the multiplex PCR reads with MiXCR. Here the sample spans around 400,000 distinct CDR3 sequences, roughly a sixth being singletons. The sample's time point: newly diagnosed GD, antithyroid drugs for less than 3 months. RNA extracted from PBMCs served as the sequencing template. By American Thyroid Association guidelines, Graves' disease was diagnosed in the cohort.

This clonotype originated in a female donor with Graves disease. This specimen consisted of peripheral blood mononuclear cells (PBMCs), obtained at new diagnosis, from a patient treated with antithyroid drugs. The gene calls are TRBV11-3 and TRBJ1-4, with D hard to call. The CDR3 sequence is CASSLGLQGKLFF. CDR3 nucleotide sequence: TGTGCCAGCAGCCTTGGCCTTCAAGGGAAACTGTTTTTT.